The 13 T cell receptor beta chains below come from one sample, sequenced in a study of blood T cell repertoires in COVID-19. Libraries were prepared by immunoSEQ multiplex PCR; TCRdb keeps only in-frame clonotypes and omits some of them. The table includes over 100,000 clones, approximately 90% detected once. Sequencing input: peripheral blood. Source of these receptors: a man in his 60s with COVID-19, enrolled during active disease.

V and J are TRBV3-1 (or the pseudogene TRBV3-2) and TRBJ2-3; 12 bases agree with TRBD2. The CDR3 runs to 15 residues. Trimming at V came to 6 bases and at J to 0 bases, leaving 1 base not matched to a gene. Germline V gene lookup returns CDR1 LGHDT and CDR2 YNNKEL (reference sequence). CDR3 nucleotide sequence: TGTGCCAGCAGGGGGACTAGCGGGAGCACAGATACGCAGTATTTT. Its translation is CASRGTSGSTDTQYF.

The rearrangement uses TRBV28 and TRBJ1-1, with D possibly matching TRBD1 (5 bases). Germline CDR1 reads MDHEN; CDR2 reads SYDVKM. The CDR3 has 14 residues. Deletions cut 3 bases from V and 1 base from J, with 9 bases between. The CDR3, as DNA: TGTGCCAGCAGTTTGGGGCGAGGGAACACTGAAGCTTTCTTT. Protein product: CASSLGRGNTEAFF.

This chain connects TRBV5-1 to TRBJ1-3, with D unclear. This CDR3 has 13 residues. The V end lost 5 bases, the J end lost 4 bases, and 10 bases lay between the germline ends. Per the germline V gene, CDR1 is SGHRS and CDR2 is YFSETQ. In nucleotides, the CDR3 is TGCGCCAGCAGGTCAGAGGGAGGAAACACCATATATTTT. This translates into CASRSEGGNTIYF.

The chain has TRBV29-1 and TRBJ1-2; TRBD1 matches 9 bases. Germline CDR1 reads SQVTM; CDR2 reads ANQGSEA. Trimming removed 2 bases from V and 5 bases from J; junction bases left unmatched: 6. The CDR3 runs to 14 residues. The CDR3 spells CSVETRTGVYGYTF. DNA of the CDR3: TGCAGCGTTGAAACTAGGACAGGGGTATATGGCTACACCTTC.

The chain has TRBV5-4 and TRBJ2-7; 8 nucleotides line up with TRBD2. Germline CDR1 and CDR2: SGHNT and YYREEE (reference sequence). V lost 4 bases, J lost 3 bases, and 9 bases stayed unmatched. The CDR3 covers 15 residues. The CDR3 spells CASSLSGASFYEQYF. For the CDR3, the DNA is TGTGCCAGCAGCCTTAGCGGGGCCTCGTTCTACGAGCAGTACTTC.

The rearrangement joins TRBV3-1 (or the pseudogene TRBV3-2) to TRBJ1-1, with TRBD1 as a possible D gene (5 bases). The V end was cut by 4 bases, the J end by 3 bases, with 12 bases between. This CDR3 contains 14 residues. CDR1 LGHDT and CDR2 YNNKEL come from the germline V gene (reference sequence). CDR3 protein: CASSPAPRDTEAFF. The CDR3 DNA reads TGTGCCAGCAGCCCCGCCCCCAGGGACACTGAAGCTTTCTTT.

V and J are TRBV10-3 and TRBJ1-1; D may be TRBD1 (5 bases). This CDR3 region has 13 residues. The ends were cut back, 0 bases at V and 4 bases at J, with 6 bases in the middle. CDR1 is ENHRY, CDR2 SYGVKD, per germline. The CDR3 sequence is CAISESGGTEAFF. In DNA form, the CDR3 reads TGTGCCATCAGTGAGTCGGGGGGCACTGAAGCTTTCTTT.

The rearrangement links TRBV7-2 to TRBJ2-1; D remains unclear. V shed 1 base and J shed 9 bases, with 10 bases lying between them. This CDR3 region has 13 residues. CDR1 SGHTA and CDR2 FQGNSA come from the germline V gene. The chain's CDR3 is CASSLVASAEQFF. CDR3 DNA sequence: TGTGCCAGCAGCTTAGTGGCTAGTGCTGAGCAGTTCTTC.

V gene TRBV6-2 or TRBV6-3 combines with J gene TRBJ1-5, with 10 bases aligning to TRBD1. CDR1 is MNHEY, CDR2 SVGEGT, per germline. The CDR3 is 17 amino acids. J gave up 6 bases and V 4 bases, and 12 bases lay outside the gene matches. CDR3 nucleotide sequence: TGTGCCAGCAGTTTCTCCGGACAGGGGGGCTCATTTCAGCCCCAGCATTTT. It yields the protein CASSFSGQGGSFQPQHF.

The V and J genes are TRBV5-4 and TRBJ2-5; 9 bases map to TRBD1. Germline values: CDR1 SGHNT, CDR2 YYREEE (reference sequence). The V gene end was trimmed by 4 bases and the J gene end by 5 bases; junction bases not matched to a gene: 9. The CDR3 length is 15 residues. CDR3 in amino acids: CASSIGQGRMETQYF. CDR3 nucleotide sequence: TGTGCCAGCAGCATTGGACAGGGGAGAATGGAGACCCAGTACTTC.

For this clone: Other DNA sequences in the same sample also yield this CDR3. The rearrangement uses TRBV28 and TRBJ1-2; 7 bases are shared with TRBD1. V shed 6 bases, J shed 6 bases, and the junction held 1 base outside the gene matches. Germline V gene sequence: CDR1 MDHEN, CDR2 SYDVKM. The CDR3 contains 11 residues. The CDR3 loop reads CASSDRDGYTF. The CDR3 DNA is TGTGCCAGCAGCGACAGGGATGGCTACACCTTC.

This chain links TRBV7-9 with TRBJ1-2; 7 nucleotides line up with TRBD1. Germline CDR1 is SEHNR and CDR2 is FQNEAQ (reference sequence). With V trimmed by 3 bases and J by 7 bases, 5 bases remained unmatched. The CDR3 totals 13 residues. CDR3 loop: CASSLTGQGGYTF. The CDR3 nucleotides read TGTGCCAGCAGCTTGACAGGGCAAGGTGGCTACACCTTC.

Remarks on this clone: An end of the junction differs from the germline gene, which may be a read error. The gene calls are TRBV5-6 and TRBJ1-5; tentatively, D is TRBD1 (6 bases). The CDR3 contains 10 residues. Germline V lookup: CDR1 SGHDT, CDR2 YYEEEE. The DNA of the CDR3 is TGTGCCAGCAGCATGGACAGAGGGCACTTT. It specifies CASSMDRGHF.